Presented here are 19 T cell receptor beta chains from one specimen sequenced in a study of cytotoxic CD8 clonotypes in ibrutinib-treated CLL. Clones were read by immunoSEQ multiplex PCR, and TCRdb kept only the in-frame ones, dropping some. The sample holds more than 200,000 clones; about three quarters are singletons and the top ten take 15% to 17%. The sequencing used PBMCs, collected after 24 months of ibrutinib treatment. These receptors came from a human donor with chronic lymphocytic leukemia.

This clone was counted only a few times. This chain uses TRBV7-3 with TRBJ1-4; D gene uncertain. CDR1 is SGHTA and CDR2 is FQGTGA in the germline V gene. V lost 0 bases and J 10 bases, leaving 9 bases between the germline ends. The CDR3 runs 13 residues. The CDR3 here is CASSLTPGGKLFF. As DNA, the CDR3 is TGTGCCAGCAGCTTAACCCCGGGAGGAAAACTGTTTTTT.

This clone was detected only a few times. The rearrangement uses TRBV29-1 and TRBJ1-2; the D is unclear. CDR1 and CDR2 from the germline V gene are SQVTM and ANQGSEA. The CDR3 has 12 residues. Trimming removed 7 bases from V and 3 bases from J, with 12 bases in between. The CDR3 loop reads CSDLDGDYGYTF. In nucleotides, the CDR3 is TGCAGCGACCTGGACGGGGACTATGGCTACACCTTC.

The chain joins TRBV4-3 to TRBJ2-3; possible D gene TRBD2, 6 bases. There are 16 residues in the CDR3. V was pared by 1 base and J by 0 bases, with 11 bases between. Germline V gene lookup returns CDR1 LGHNA and CDR2 YSLEER. The CDR3 protein is CASSQAGRGSTDTQYF. In nucleotides, the CDR3 is TGCGCCAGCAGCCAAGCAGGGCGGGGTAGCACAGATACGCAGTATTTT.

The V call is TRBV20-1, the J call TRBJ2-7, with a possible D match to TRBD2 (6 bases). The germline CDR1 and CDR2 sequences are DFQATT and SNEGSKA (reference sequence). The CDR3 is 10 amino acids. V lost 5 bases and J 7 bases, leaving 9 bases between the germline ends. CDR3 in amino acids: CSAEEGEQYF. In DNA form, the CDR3 reads TGCAGTGCTGAGGAGGGTGAGCAGTACTTC.

The chain uses TRBV5-6 and TRBJ1-2, with D unresolved. CDR1 and CDR2 (germline): SGHDT, YYEEEE. V was clipped by 4 bases and J by 5 bases, with 12 bases between them. The CDR3 is 13 residues long. Here the CDR3 reads CASSGERAYGYTF. CDR3 DNA sequence: TGTGCCAGCAGCGGGGAACGTGCTTATGGCTACACCTTC.

V gene TRBV27 combines with J gene TRBJ2-5; D is possibly TRBD1 (7 bases). V was pared by 5 bases and J by 7 bases, with 17 bases between. Germline CDR1 MNHEY, CDR2 SMNVEV (reference sequence). CDR3 size: 14 residues. The CDR3, as DNA: TGTGCCAGCAGTATCGGACAGGAGGGGGGGACCCAGTACTTC. Its protein is CASSIGQEGGTQYF.

This clone was found a few times. This CDR3 reads CASSPGPRGNTIYF. CDR3 DNA sequence: TGTGCCAGCAGCCCCGGTCCTAGGGGAAACACCATATATTTT. The chain links TRBV7-8 to TRBJ1-3; D is unclear. This CDR3 comprises 14 residues. Germline V gene sequence: CDR1 SGHVS, CDR2 FQNEAQ. V gave up 5 bases and J gave up 4 bases, with 12 bases separating them.

This clone has a handful of counts. The V call is TRBV6-4, the J call TRBJ2-3; D is perhaps TRBD2 (5 bases). V dropped 4 bases and J dropped 3 bases, with 11 bases sitting between them. CDR3 length: 14 amino acids. Germline CDR1 and CDR2: MRHNA and SNTAGT. This chain's CDR3 is CASSASGATDTQYF. The CDR3 region has the DNA TGTGCCAGCAGTGCGAGCGGAGCTACAGATACGCAGTATTTT.

The J gene is TRBJ1-1, the V gene TRBV6-1; D is undetermined. The V gene lost 1 base and the J gene lost 7 bases, with 4 bases spanning the gap. CDR3 length: 11 amino acids. Germline V gives CDR1 MNHNS, CDR2 SASEGT. CDR3 loop: CASSEESEAFF. CDR3 DNA: TGTGCCAGCAGTGAAGAGAGTGAAGCTTTCTTT.

The chain recombines TRBV7-9 with TRBJ2-1, with D hard to call. This CDR3 contains 9 residues. Germline V gene lookup returns CDR1 SEHNR and CDR2 FQNEAQ (reference sequence). V gave up 10 bases and J gave up 8 bases, with 6 bases separating them. Here the CDR3 reads CAIRDEQFF. The CDR3 nucleotides are TGTGCCATAAGGGATGAGCAGTTCTTC.

Only a few counts were recorded for this clone. The gene calls are TRBV5-1 and TRBJ1-1; TRBD1 matches at 9 bases. J gave up 6 bases and V 3 bases, and 6 bases lay outside the gene matches. CDR1 is SGHRS, CDR2 YFSETQ, per germline. The CDR3 is 14 residues long. This chain's CDR3 is CASSSTGGFAEAFF. The CDR3 nucleotides are TGCGCCAGCAGCTCTACAGGGGGCTTCGCTGAAGCTTTCTTT.

The chain uses TRBV28 and TRBJ2-7; 7 nucleotides align to TRBD2. The length of the CDR3 is 15 residues. V lost 3 bases and J lost 5; bases outside the gene matches: 10. Germline values: CDR1 MDHEN, CDR2 SYDVKM. The CDR3 nucleotides are TGTGCCAGCAGTTTTCCGAGCGCGGGAGCCAACGAGCAGTACTTC. As protein: CASSFPSAGANEQYF.

A single count supports this clone. CDR3 in amino acids: CASSRSGKSSYNEQFF. The CDR3 DNA sequence: TGTGCCAGCAGCCGTAGCGGTAAGAGCTCCTACAATGAGCAGTTCTTC. The chain links TRBV27 to TRBJ2-1, with D perhaps TRBD2 (6 bases). V was pared by 6 bases and J by 0 bases, with 15 bases between. CDR1 and CDR2 (germline): MNHEY, SMNVEV (reference sequence). The CDR3 is 16 amino acids.

Written as DNA, the CDR3 is TGTGCCAGCAGTTACGCGGGAGGGGCAGATACGCAGTATTTT. Translated: CASSYAGGADTQYF. The rearrangement links TRBV6-6 to TRBJ2-3, with TRBD2 matching 9 bases. V lost 2 bases, J lost 4 bases, and 1 base stayed unmatched. Germline CDR1 and CDR2: MNHNY and SVGAGI (reference sequence). The CDR3 contains 14 residues.

This clone occurred a few times. The V gene is TRBV6-1, the J gene TRBJ1-1; D possibly corresponds to TRBD1 (5 bases). CDR1 and CDR2 from the germline V gene are MNHNS and SASEGT. V was clipped by 2 bases and J by 0 bases, with 10 bases between them. The CDR3 totals 15 residues. The CDR3 nucleotides read TGTGCCAGCAGTGAACGGACACCATTGAACACTGAAGCTTTCTTT. This sequence encodes CASSERTPLNTEAFF.

This clone has a count of ten or more. The chain carries TRBV11-2 and TRBJ2-4, with TRBD1 matching 10 bases. V gave up 0 bases and J gave up 5 bases; unmatched junction bases: 1. This CDR3 is 15 amino acids long. CDR1 and CDR2 from the germline V gene are SGHAT and FQNNGV. CDR3 DNA: TGTGCCAGCAGCTTAGAAGGGACAGGGGAAAACATTCAGTACTTC. Its protein is CASSLEGTGENIQYF.

The genes are TRBV5-1 and TRBJ2-2; maybe TRBD2 (6 bases). The CDR3 is made up of 15 amino acids. Germline values: CDR1 SGHRS, CDR2 YFSETQ. The V and J ends lost 5 bases and 2 bases respectively, with 13 bases between them. CDR3 in amino acids: CASSPVSGNTGELFF. The CDR3 DNA is TGCGCCAGCAGTCCGGTTAGCGGCAACACCGGGGAGCTGTTTTTT.

The chain carries TRBV28 and TRBJ2-1; 9 bases are shared with TRBD2. With 2 bases clipped from V and 8 bases from J, the junction kept 10 bases outside the gene matches. The CDR3 runs to 16 residues. Germline loops: CDR1 MDHEN, CDR2 SYDVKM. The chain's CDR3 is CASSLPGTSLGDEQFF. CDR3 coding DNA: TGTGCCAGCAGTTTACCGGGGACTAGCCTCGGGGATGAGCAGTTCTTC. Full variable domain (outside the CDR3, taken from reference TRBV28 and TRBJ2-1): DVKVTQSSRYLVKRTGEKVFLECVQDMDHENMFWYRQDPGLGLRLIYFSYDVKMKEKGDIPEGYSVSREKKERFSLILESASTNQTSMYLCASSLPGTSLGDEQFFGPGTRLTVL.

This clone showed up just a few times. V gene TRBV28 combines with J gene TRBJ1-2; 10 bases fit TRBD1. The CDR3 spans 13 residues. Losses at the gene ends were 4 bases for V and 8 bases for J; bases not matched to a gene: 4. Germline V gene sequence: CDR1 MDHEN, CDR2 SYDVKM. CDR3 region: CASSWDRGYGYTF. The CDR3 nucleotides read TGTGCCAGCAGTTGGGACAGGGGTTACGGCTACACCTTC.